This TCR beta chain originates from a study of cytomegalovirus exposure and HLA in healthy donors. Whole-study findings and limits: Prior analysis indicated that the majority of TCR beta V segments exhibited productivity approximately 87% or approximately 30% of the time. A missense DCLRE1C variant was associated with V- and J-gene trimming of TCR beta chains in a later analysis, and an independent cohort replicated the association.

The PCR was carried out with 60 Vbeta primers and 13 Jbeta primers. The table came from immunoSEQ multiplex PCR; TCRdb's copy has only in-frame clones and leaves some out. The table lists 180,000 or so clones, just under 80% of them singletons. V shed 1 base and J 1 base; nucleotides not matched to a gene: 3. CDR1 and CDR2 (germline): MNHNS, SASEGT. This CDR3 comprises 15 residues. Regarding this clone: Its antigen is still unknown.

V gene TRBV6-1 combines with J gene TRBJ2-5; 7 nucleotides align to TRBD1. This clonotype was sampled from a woman in her twenties or thirties in good health and CMV-seronegative. Material: PBMCs. CDR3 in DNA: TGTGCCAGCAGTGAAGGCCCAGGGGGCCAAGAGACCCAGTACTTC. Encoded protein: CASSEGPGGQETQYF.